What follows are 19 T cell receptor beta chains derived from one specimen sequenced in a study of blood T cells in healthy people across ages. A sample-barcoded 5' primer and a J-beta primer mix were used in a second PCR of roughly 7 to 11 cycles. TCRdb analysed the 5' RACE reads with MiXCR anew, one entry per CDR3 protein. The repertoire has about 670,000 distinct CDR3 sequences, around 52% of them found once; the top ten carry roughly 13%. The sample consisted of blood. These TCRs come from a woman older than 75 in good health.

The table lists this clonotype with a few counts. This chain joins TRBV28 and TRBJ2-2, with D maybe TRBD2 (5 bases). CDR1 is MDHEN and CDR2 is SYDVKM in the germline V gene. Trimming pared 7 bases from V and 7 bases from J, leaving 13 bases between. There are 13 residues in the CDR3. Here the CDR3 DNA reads TGTGCCAGCACCAAAATTCGGGGCGGGGAGCTGTTTTTT. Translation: CASTKIRGGELFF.

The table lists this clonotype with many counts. The CDR3 spells CASSSRTSTDTQYF. The CDR3 bases are TGTGCCAGCAGTTCCCGGACTAGCACAGATACGCAGTATTTT. The V gene is TRBV6-5, the J gene TRBJ2-3; TRBD2 might be the D (5 bases). V lost 4 bases and J lost 0, with 8 bases in between. This CDR3 contains 14 residues. Germline-derived CDR1 and CDR2 are MNHEY and SVGAGI.

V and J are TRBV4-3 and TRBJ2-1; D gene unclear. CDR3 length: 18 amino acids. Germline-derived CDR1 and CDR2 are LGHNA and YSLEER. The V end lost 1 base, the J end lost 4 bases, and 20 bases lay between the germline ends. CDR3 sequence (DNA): TGCGCCAGCAGCCAAGCCCGGATGGGCAGCCCATATTACAATGAGCAGTTCTTC. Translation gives CASSQARMGSPYYNEQFF.

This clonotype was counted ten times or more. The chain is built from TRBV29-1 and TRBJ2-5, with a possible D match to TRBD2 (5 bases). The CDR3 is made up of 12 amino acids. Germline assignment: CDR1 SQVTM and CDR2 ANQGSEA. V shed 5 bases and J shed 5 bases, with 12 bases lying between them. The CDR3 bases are TGCAGCGTTTTGACGGGGTCCGAGACCCAGTACTTC. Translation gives CSVLTGSETQYF.

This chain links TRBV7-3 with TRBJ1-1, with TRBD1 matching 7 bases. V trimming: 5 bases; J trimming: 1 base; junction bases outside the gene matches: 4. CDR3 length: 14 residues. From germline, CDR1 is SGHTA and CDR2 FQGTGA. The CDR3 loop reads CASSPRGGNTEAFF. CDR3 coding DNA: TGTGCCAGCAGCCCCAGGGGGGGGAACACTGAAGCTTTCTTT.

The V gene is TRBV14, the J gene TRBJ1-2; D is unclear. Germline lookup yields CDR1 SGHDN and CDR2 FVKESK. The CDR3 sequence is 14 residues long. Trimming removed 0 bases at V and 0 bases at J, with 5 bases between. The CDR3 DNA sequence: TGTGCCAGCAGCCAAGATTTCGCTAACTATGGCTACACCTTC. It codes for CASSQDFANYGYTF.

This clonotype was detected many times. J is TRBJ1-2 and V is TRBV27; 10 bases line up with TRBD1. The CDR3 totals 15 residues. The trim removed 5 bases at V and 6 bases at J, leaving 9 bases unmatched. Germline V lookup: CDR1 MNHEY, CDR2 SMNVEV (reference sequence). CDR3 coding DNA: TGTGCCAGCAGTCGTACAAAGGGACAGGGGAATGGCTACACCTTC. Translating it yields CASSRTKGQGNGYTF.

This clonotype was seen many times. This CDR3 is CASSSLTSGRSYNEQFF. As DNA, the CDR3 is TGCGCCAGCAGCTCCCTCACCAGCGGGCGCTCCTACAATGAGCAGTTCTTC. The V and J genes are TRBV5-1 and TRBJ2-1; weak D call: TRBD2 (6 bases). CDR1 and CDR2 from the germline V gene are SGHRS and YFSETQ. V dropped 3 bases and J dropped 0 bases, with 16 bases sitting between them. The CDR3 totals 17 residues.

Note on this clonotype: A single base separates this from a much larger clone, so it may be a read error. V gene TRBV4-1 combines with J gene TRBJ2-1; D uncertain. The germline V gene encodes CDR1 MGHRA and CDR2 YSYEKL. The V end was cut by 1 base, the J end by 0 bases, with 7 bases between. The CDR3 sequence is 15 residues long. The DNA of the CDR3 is TGCGCCAGCAGCCAAGGGCCCTACTCCTACAATGAGCAGTTCTTC. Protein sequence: CASSQGPYSYNEQFF.

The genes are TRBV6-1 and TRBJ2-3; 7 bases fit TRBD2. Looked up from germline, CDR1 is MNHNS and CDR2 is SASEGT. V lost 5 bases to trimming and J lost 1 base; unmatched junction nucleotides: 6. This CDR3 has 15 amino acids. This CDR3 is CASSSSGLGTDTQYF. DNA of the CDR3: TGTGCCAGCAGTTCTAGCGGACTCGGCACAGATACGCAGTATTTT.

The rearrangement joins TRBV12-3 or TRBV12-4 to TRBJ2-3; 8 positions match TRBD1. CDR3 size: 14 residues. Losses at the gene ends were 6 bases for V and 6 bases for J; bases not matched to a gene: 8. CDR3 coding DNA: TGTGCCAGCAGCACGGACAGGGCTCTTGATACGCAGTATTTT. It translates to CASSTDRALDTQYF.

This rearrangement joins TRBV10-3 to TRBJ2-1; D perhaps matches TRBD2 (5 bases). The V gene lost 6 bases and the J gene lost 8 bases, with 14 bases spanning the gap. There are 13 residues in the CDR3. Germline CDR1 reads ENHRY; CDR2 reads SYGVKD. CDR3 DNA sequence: TGTGCCATCAGCCGGGGAACGAGGGATGAGCAGTTCTTC. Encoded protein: CAISRGTRDEQFF.

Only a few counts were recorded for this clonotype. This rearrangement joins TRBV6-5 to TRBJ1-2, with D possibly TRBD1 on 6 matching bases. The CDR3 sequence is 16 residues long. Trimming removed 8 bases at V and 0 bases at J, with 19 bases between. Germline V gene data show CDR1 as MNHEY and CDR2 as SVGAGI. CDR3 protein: CASRSLTGNTNYGYTF. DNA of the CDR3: TGTGCCAGCCGGTCTCTCACAGGGAACACTAACTATGGCTACACCTTC.

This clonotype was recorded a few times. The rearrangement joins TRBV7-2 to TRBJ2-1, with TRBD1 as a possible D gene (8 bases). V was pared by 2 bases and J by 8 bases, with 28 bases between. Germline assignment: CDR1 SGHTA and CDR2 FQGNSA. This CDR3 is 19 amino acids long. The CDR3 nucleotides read TGTGCCAGCAGCTTAAGACAGGGGACCGGGCCACTAGCGATCCATGAGCAGTTCTTC. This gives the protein CASSLRQGTGPLAIHEQFF.

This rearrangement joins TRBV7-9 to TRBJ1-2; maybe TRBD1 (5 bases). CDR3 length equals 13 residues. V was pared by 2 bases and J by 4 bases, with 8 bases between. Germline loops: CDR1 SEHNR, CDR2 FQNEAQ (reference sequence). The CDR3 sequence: CASSLIGGYGYTF. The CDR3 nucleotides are TGTGCCAGCAGCTTAATCGGGGGCTATGGCTACACCTTC.

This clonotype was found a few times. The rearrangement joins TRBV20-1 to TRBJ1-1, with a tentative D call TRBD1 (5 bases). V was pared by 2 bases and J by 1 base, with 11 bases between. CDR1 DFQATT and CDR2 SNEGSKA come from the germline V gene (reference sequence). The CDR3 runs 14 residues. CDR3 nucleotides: TGCAGTGCTAGACCGGGACGTTCGAACACTGAAGCTTTCTTT. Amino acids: CSARPGRSNTEAFF.

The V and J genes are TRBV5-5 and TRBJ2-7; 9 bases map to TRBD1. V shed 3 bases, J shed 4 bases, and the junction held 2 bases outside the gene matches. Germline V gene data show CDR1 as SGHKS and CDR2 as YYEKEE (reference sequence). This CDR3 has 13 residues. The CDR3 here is CASSWGQGYEQYF. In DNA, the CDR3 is TGTGCCAGCAGCTGGGGACAGGGTTACGAGCAGTACTTC.

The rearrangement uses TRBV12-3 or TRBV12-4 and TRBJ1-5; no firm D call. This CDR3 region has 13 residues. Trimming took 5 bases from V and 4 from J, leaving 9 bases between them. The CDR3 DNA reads TGTGCCAGCAGTGCGCTGAGGAATCAGCCCCAGCATTTT. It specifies CASSALRNQPQHF.

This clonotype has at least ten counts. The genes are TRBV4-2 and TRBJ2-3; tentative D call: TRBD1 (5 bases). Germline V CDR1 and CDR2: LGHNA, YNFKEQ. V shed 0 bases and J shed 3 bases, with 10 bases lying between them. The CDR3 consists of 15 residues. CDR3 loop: CASSQDNQGTDTQYF. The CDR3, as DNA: TGTGCCAGCAGCCAAGATAATCAGGGAACAGATACGCAGTATTTT.